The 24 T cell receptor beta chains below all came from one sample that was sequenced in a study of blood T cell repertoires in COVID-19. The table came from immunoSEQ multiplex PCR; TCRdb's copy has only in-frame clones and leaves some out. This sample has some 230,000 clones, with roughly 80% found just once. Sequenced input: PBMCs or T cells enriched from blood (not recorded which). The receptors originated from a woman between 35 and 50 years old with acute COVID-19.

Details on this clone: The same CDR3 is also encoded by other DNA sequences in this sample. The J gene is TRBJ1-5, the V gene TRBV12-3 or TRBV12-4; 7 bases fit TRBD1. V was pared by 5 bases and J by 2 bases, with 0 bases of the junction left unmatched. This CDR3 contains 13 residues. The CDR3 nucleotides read TGTGCCAGCAGTGGACAGGGCAATCAGCCCCAGCATTTT. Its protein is CASSGQGNQPQHF.

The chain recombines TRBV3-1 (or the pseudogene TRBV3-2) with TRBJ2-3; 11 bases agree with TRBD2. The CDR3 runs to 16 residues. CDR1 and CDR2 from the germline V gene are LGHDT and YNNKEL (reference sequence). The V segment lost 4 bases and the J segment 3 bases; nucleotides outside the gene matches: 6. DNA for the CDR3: TGTGCCAGCAGCCGTACTAGCGGGAGTGGAACAGATACGCAGTATTTT. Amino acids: CASSRTSGSGTDTQYF.

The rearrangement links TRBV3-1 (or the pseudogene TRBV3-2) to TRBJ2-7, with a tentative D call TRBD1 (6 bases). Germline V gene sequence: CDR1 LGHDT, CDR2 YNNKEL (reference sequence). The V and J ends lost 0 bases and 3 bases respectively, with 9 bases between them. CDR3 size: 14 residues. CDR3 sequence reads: CASSQDPDSYEQYF. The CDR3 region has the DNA TGTGCCAGCAGCCAAGATCCGGACAGCTACGAGCAGTACTTC.

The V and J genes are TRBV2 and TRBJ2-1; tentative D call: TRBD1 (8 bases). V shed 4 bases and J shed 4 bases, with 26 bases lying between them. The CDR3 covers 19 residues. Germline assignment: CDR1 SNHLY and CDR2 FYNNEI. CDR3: CASSVGSSGQTGVYNEQFF. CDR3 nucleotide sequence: TGTGCCAGCAGTGTGGGGTCTAGCGGCCAGACAGGGGTTTACAATGAGCAGTTCTTC.

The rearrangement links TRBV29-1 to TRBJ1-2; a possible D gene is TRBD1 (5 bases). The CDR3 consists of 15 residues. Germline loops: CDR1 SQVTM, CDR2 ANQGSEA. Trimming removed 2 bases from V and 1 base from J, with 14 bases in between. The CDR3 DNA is TGCAGCGTTGAACGGGGGGGAGCCGTTAACTATGGCTACACCTTC. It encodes CSVERGGAVNYGYTF.

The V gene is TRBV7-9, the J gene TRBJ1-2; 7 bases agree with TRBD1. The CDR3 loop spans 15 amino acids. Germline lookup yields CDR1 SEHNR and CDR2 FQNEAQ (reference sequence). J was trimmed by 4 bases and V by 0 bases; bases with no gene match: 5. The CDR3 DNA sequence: TGTGCCAGCAGCTTAGCCCAGGGGGATGGCTATGGCTACACCTTC. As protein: CASSLAQGDGYGYTF.

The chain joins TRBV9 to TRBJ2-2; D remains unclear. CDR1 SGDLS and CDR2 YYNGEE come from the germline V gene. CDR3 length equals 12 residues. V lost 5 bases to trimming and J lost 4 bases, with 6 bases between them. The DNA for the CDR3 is TGTGCCAGCAGTCTCTCCACCGGGGAGCTGTTTTTT. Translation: CASSLSTGELFF.

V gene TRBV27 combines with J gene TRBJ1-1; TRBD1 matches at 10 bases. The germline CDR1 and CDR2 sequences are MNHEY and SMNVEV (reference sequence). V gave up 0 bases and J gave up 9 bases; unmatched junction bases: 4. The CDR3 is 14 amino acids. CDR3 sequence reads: CASSLSTGGYKAFF. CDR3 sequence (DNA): TGTGCCAGCAGTTTATCGACAGGGGGCTACAAAGCTTTCTTT.

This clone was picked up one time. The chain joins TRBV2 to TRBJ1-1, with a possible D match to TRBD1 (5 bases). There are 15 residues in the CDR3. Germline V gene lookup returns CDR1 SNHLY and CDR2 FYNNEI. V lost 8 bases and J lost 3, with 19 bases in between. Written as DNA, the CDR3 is TGTGCCAGCCGAGAAAGGGAGGGGCTGTACACTGAAGCTTTCTTT. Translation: CASREREGLYTEAFF.

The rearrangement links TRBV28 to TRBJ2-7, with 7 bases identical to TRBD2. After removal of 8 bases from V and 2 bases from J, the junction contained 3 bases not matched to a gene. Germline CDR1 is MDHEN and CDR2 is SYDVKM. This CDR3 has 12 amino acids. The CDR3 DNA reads TGTGCCAGCGAGGCGGGAGCCTACGAGCAGTACTTC. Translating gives CASEAGAYEQYF.

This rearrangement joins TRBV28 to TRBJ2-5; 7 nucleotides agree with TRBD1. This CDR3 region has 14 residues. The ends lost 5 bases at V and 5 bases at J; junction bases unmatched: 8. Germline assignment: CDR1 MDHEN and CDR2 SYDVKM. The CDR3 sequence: CASSPTGILETQYF. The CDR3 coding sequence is TGTGCCAGCAGTCCGACAGGGATATTGGAGACCCAGTACTTC.

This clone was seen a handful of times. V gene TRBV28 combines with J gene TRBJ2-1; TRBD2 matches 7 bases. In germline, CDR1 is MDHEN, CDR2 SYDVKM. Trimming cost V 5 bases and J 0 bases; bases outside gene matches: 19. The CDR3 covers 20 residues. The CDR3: CASSTEGLAGATISYNEQFF. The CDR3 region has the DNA TGTGCCAGCAGTACGGAGGGCTTGGCGGGAGCGACGATCTCCTACAATGAGCAGTTCTTC.

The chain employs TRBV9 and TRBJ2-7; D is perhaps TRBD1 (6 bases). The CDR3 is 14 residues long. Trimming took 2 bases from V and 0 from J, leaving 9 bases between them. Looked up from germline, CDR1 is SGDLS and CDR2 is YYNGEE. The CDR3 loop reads CASSVGHGSYEQYF. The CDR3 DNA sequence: TGTGCCAGCAGCGTGGGACACGGCTCCTACGAGCAGTACTTC.

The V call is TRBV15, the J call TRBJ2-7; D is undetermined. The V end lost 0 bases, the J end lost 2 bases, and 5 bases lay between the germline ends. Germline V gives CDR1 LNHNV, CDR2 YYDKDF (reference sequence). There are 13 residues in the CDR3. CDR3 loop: CATSRDIPYEQYF. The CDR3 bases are TGTGCCACCAGCAGAGACATCCCCTACGAGCAGTACTTC.

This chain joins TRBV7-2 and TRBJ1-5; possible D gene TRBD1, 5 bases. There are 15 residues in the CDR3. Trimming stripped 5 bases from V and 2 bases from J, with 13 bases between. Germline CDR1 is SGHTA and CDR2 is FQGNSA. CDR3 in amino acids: CASSPQDGRNQPQHF. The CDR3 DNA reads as TGTGCCAGCAGCCCACAGGACGGACGCAATCAGCCCCAGCATTTT.

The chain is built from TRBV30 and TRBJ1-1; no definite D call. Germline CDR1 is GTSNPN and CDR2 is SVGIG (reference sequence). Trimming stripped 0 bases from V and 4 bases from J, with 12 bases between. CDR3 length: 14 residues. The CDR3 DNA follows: TGTGCCTGGAGTGTACGACGAGGTAGCACTGAAGCTTTCTTT. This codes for CAWSVRRGSTEAFF.

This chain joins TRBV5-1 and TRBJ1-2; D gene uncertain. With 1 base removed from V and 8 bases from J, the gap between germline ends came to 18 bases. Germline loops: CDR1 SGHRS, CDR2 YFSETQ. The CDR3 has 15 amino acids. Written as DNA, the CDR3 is TGCGCCAGCAGCTTGACCGAATTTGTCAGGAGGGGCTACACCTTC. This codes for CASSLTEFVRRGYTF.

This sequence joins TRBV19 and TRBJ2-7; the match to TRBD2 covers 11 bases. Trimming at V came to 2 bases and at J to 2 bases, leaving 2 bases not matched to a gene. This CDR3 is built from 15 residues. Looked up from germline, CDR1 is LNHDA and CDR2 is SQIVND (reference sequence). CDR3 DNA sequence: TGTGCCAGTAGTATAACTAGCGGGGGAACCTACGAGCAGTACTTC. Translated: CASSITSGGTYEQYF. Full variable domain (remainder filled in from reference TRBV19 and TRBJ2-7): DGGITQSPKYLFRKEGQNVTLSCEQNLNHDAMYWYRQDPGQGLRLIYYSQIVNDFQKGDIAEGYSVSREKKESFPLTVTSAQKNPTAFYLCASSITSGGTYEQYFGPGTRLTVT.

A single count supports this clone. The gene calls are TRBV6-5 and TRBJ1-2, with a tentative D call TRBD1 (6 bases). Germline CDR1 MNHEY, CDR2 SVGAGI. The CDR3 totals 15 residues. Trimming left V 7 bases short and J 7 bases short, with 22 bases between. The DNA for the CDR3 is TGTGCCAGCACCGAAGGGCAGGGGTCTATGTTTGGCTACACCTTC. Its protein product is CASTEGQGSMFGYTF.

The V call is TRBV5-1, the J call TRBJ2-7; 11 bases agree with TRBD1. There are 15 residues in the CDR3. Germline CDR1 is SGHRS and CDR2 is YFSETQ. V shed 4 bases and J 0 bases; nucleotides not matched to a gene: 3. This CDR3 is CASSTGTGGSYEQYF. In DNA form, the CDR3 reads TGCGCCAGCAGCACCGGGACAGGGGGCTCCTACGAGCAGTACTTC.

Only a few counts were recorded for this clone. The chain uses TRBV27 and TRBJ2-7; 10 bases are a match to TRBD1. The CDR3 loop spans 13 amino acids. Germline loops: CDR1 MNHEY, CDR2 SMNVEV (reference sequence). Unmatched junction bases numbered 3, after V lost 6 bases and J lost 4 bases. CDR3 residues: CASSGQGVYEQYF. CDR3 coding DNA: TGTGCCAGCAGCGGACAGGGGGTGTACGAGCAGTACTTC.

CDR3 region: CASTLGSGGLAGYTF. CDR3 nucleotides: TGTGCCAGTACCCTCGGGTCAGGGGGGCTCGCTGGCTACACCTTC. The chain carries TRBV19 and TRBJ1-2, with TRBD1 identical over 7 bases. This CDR3 is built from 15 residues. Germline V gene lookup returns CDR1 LNHDA and CDR2 SQIVND (reference sequence). Trimming removed 7 bases from V and 7 bases from J; junction bases left unmatched: 15.

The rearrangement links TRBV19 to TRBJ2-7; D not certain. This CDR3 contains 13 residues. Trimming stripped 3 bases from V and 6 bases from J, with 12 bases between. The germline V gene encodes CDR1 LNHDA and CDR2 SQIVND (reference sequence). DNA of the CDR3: TGTGCCAGTAGTATCGGAGCCCGATCCGAGCAGTACTTC. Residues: CASSIGARSEQYF.

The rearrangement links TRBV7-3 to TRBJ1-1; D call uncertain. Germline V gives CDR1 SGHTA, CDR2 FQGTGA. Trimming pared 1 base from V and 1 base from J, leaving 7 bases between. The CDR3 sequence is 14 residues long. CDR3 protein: CASSLRHRNTEAFF. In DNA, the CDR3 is TGTGCCAGCAGCTTAAGACACCGGAACACTGAAGCTTTCTTT.